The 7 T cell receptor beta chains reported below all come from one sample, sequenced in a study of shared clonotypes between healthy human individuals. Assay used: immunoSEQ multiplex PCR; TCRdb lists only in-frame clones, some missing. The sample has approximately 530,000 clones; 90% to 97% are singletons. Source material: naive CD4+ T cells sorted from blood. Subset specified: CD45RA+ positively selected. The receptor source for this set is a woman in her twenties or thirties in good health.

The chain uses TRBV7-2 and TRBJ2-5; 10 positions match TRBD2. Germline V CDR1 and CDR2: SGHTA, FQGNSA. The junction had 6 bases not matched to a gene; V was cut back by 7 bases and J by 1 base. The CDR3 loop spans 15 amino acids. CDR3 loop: CASIFGLAVQETQYF. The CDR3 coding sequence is TGTGCCAGCATCTTCGGACTAGCGGTCCAAGAGACCCAGTACTTC.

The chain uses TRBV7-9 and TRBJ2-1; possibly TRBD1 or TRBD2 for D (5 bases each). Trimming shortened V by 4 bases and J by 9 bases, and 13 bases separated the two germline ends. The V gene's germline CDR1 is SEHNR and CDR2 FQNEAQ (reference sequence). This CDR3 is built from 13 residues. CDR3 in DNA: TGTGCCAGCAGCTCCGGTGAGGGGCTTGAGCAGTTCTTC. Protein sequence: CASSSGEGLEQFF.

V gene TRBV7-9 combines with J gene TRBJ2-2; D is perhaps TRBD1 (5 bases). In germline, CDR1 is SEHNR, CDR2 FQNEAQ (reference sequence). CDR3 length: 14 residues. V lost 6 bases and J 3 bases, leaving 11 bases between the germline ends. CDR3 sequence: CASRLDTHTGELFF. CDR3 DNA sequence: TGTGCCAGCAGATTGGACACCCACACCGGGGAGCTGTTTTTT.

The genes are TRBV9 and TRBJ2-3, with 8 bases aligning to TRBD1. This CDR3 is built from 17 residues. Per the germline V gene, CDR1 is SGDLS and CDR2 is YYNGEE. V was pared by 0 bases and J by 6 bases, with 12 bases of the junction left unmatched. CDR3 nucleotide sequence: TGTGCCAGCAGCGTAGTGGGGACAGGAGTTGGTGAGGATACGCAGTATTTT. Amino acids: CASSVVGTGVGEDTQYF.

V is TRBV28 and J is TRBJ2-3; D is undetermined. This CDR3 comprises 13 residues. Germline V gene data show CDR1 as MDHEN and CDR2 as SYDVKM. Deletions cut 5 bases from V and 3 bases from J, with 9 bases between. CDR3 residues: CASSRRETDTQYF. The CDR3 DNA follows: TGTGCCAGCAGTCGAAGAGAGACAGATACGCAGTATTTT.

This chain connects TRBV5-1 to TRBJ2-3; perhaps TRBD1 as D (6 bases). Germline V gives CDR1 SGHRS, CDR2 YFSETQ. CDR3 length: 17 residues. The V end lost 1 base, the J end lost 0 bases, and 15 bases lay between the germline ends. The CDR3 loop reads CASSLTTGHSSTDTQYF. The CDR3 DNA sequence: TGCGCCAGCAGCTTGACTACAGGGCATTCTAGCACAGATACGCAGTATTTT.

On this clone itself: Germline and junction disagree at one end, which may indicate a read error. In DNA, the CDR3 is TGTGCCAGCAGCTTACTCCAGGGGGCTTTCGGTTTC. Its translation: CASSLLQGAFGF. This chain links TRBV7-9 with TRBJ1-1, with TRBD1 matching over 8 bases. Germline CDR1 SEHNR, CDR2 FQNEAQ (reference sequence). The CDR3 covers 12 residues.